These 24 T cell receptor beta chains originate from one sample sequenced in a study of T cells in Graves' hyperthyroidism and ophthalmopathy. The investigators amplified TCR beta CDR3 regions from RNA transcripts. First-round RT-PCR with HTBI primers amplified the TCR CDR3 region. TCRdb re-called the multiplex PCR reads through MiXCR, storing one row per CDR3 protein. The sample carries 600,000 to 900,000 distinct CDR3 sequences, roughly 15% recorded once. The sequenced material came from blood. These receptors all come from a man aged 18 to 30 with Graves' hyperthyroidism.

This clonotype was observed a few times. This chain joins TRBV20-1 and TRBJ2-1, with TRBD2 identical over 12 bases. There are 15 residues in the CDR3. V was pared by 1 base and J by 3 bases, with 1 base of the junction left unmatched. Germline assignment: CDR1 DFQATT and CDR2 SNEGSKA (reference sequence). The CDR3 loop reads CSARGTSGNYNEQFF. The CDR3 bases are TGCAGTGCTAGAGGGACTAGCGGGAACTACAATGAGCAGTTCTTC.

This clonotype was counted only a few times. The chain carries TRBV7-3 and TRBJ2-2; D perhaps matches TRBD1 (6 bases). Germline-derived CDR1 and CDR2 are SGHTA and FQGTGA. The CDR3 sequence is 16 residues long. With 5 bases removed from V and 4 bases from J, the gap between germline ends came to 17 bases. CDR3 loop: CASSPGHLTSTGELFF. The CDR3 DNA sequence: TGTGCCAGCAGCCCGGGACACCTTACGAGCACCGGGGAGCTGTTTTTT. Based on the CDR3 plus reference TRBV7-3 and TRBJ2-2, the full variable domain is GAGVSQTPSNKVTEKGKYVELRCDPISGHTALYWYRQSLGQGPEFLIYFQGTGAADDSGLPNDRFFAVRPEGSVSTLKIQRTERGDSAVYLCASSPGHLTSTGELFFGEGSRLTVL.

This clonotype was seen ten or more times. V usage is TRBV18 and J usage is TRBJ1-1, with no clear D. CDR3 length: 15 residues. V was trimmed by 4 bases and J by 2 bases, leaving 14 bases between them. CDR1 KGHSH and CDR2 LQKENI come from the germline V gene. The CDR3 here is CASSRTDGVNTEAFF. CDR3 nucleotide sequence: TGTGCCAGCTCACGAACGGACGGAGTAAACACTGAAGCTTTCTTT. Full variable domain (remainder filled in from reference TRBV18 and TRBJ1-1): NAGVMQNPRHLVRRRGQEARLRCSPMKGHSHVYWYRQLPEEGLKFMVYLQKENIIDESGMPKERFSAEFPKEGPSILRIQQVVRGDSAAYFCASSRTDGVNTEAFFGQGTRLTVV.

In this sample, this clonotype turned up many times. The chain couples TRBV7-9 to TRBJ2-3, with D possibly matching TRBD2 (6 bases). V lost 0 bases to trimming and J lost 6 bases, with 7 bases between them. The CDR3 runs to 13 residues. Germline CDR1 and CDR2: SEHNR and FQNEAQ (reference sequence). CDR3 protein: CASSLAGGDTQYF. The DNA for the CDR3 is TGTGCCAGCAGCTTAGCCGGAGGGGATACGCAGTATTTT.

The chain couples TRBV20-1 to TRBJ2-7; 10 bases are shared with TRBD2. The CDR3 is 15 amino acids. Per germline, CDR1 DFQATT and CDR2 SNEGSKA (reference sequence). Unmatched junction bases numbered 10, after V lost 5 bases and J lost 3 bases. CDR3 residues: CSAPPGASGSYEQYF. CDR3 nucleotides: TGCAGTGCTCCTCCCGGCGCTAGCGGGAGCTACGAGCAGTACTTC.

There are a few counts of this clonotype. V gene TRBV15 combines with J gene TRBJ1-5, with a possible D match to TRBD1 (6 bases). Germline loops: CDR1 LNHNV, CDR2 YYDKDF (reference sequence). The CDR3 has 16 residues. The ends were cut back, 0 bases at V and 9 bases at J, with 18 bases in the middle. As DNA, the CDR3 is TGTGCCACCAGCAGAGATCCAGGACAGTCAGCCGGGCCCCAGCATTTT. Translation gives CATSRDPGQSAGPQHF.

This clonotype has more than one count but fewer than ten. The chain links TRBV20-1 to TRBJ2-7; D may correspond to TRBD1 or TRBD2 (6 bases each). The CDR3 sequence is 12 residues long. V was pared by 3 bases and J by 4 bases, with 10 bases between. From germline, CDR1 is DFQATT and CDR2 SNEGSKA (reference sequence). The CDR3 sequence: CSASRGTYEQYF. CDR3 DNA: TGCAGTGCTAGTCGCGGGACATACGAGCAGTACTTC.

This clonotype was recorded many times. The chain uses TRBV6-1 and TRBJ1-1, with 7 bases aligning to TRBD1. The CDR3 extends over 13 amino acids. V trimming: 6 bases; J trimming: 4 bases; junction bases outside the gene matches: 5. Per the germline V gene, CDR1 is MNHNS and CDR2 is SASEGT. As DNA, the CDR3 is TGTGCCAGCAGCCGTTCAGGGGGCACTGAAGCTTTCTTT. It yields the protein CASSRSGGTEAFF.

This clonotype was found a few times. This chain uses TRBV24-1 with TRBJ2-1; D not certain. Per the germline V gene, CDR1 is KGHDR and CDR2 is SFDVKD. This CDR3 spans 12 amino acids. CDR3 loop: CAMVGRYNEQFF. CDR3 coding DNA: TGTGCTATGGTAGGGCGATACAATGAGCAGTTCTTC.

This clonotype was found many times. The V call is TRBV18, the J call TRBJ2-3; 8 nucleotides line up with TRBD1. This CDR3 is 15 amino acids long. V shed 2 bases, J shed 1 base, and the junction held 2 bases outside the gene matches. Germline CDR1 KGHSH, CDR2 LQKENI. As DNA, the CDR3 is TGTGCCAGCTCACCAAACAGGGGGGGCACAGATACGCAGTATTTT. Translation: CASSPNRGGTDTQYF. The full variable domain, completed using reference TRBV18 and TRBJ2-3, is NAGVMQNPRHLVRRRGQEARLRCSPMKGHSHVYWYRQLPEEGLKFMVYLQKENIIDESGMPKERFSAEFPKEGPSILRIQQVVRGDSAAYFCASSPNRGGTDTQYFGPGTRLTVL.

The table lists this clonotype with a few counts. The rearrangement uses TRBV6-1 and TRBJ2-5; no definite D call. V lost 7 bases, J lost 5 bases, and 17 bases lay in between. The CDR3 totals 14 residues. CDR1 is MNHNS, CDR2 SASEGT, per germline. The CDR3, as DNA: TGTGCCAGCATGACCCTCCGGGTGGGCGAGACCCAGTACTTC. This translates into CASMTLRVGETQYF.

This chain uses TRBV2 with TRBJ2-1; D ambiguous. This CDR3 contains 14 residues. The V end was cut by 1 base, the J end by 2 bases, with 6 bases between. Germline V gene lookup returns CDR1 SNHLY and CDR2 FYNNEI. DNA of the CDR3: TGTGCCAGCAGTGAAGGGGTAACCTACAATGAGCAGTTCTTC. Amino acid sequence: CASSEGVTYNEQFF.

The V and J genes are TRBV28 and TRBJ1-1; D remains ambiguous. The CDR3 runs to 13 residues. The V gene lost 2 bases and the J gene lost 4 bases, with 8 bases spanning the gap. The germline V gene has CDR1 MDHEN and CDR2 SYDVKM. The CDR3 reads CASSLRVSTEAFF. The CDR3 DNA reads as TGTGCCAGCAGTTTAAGGGTTTCCACTGAAGCTTTCTTT.

There are many counts of this clonotype. This chain uses TRBV7-2 with TRBJ1-2, with D perhaps matching TRBD1 (6 bases). Trimming removed 0 bases from V and 10 bases from J, with 15 bases in between. Germline loops: CDR1 SGHTA, CDR2 FQGNSA. The CDR3 totals 14 residues. DNA of the CDR3: TGTGCCAGCAGCTTAGCCCGGGACAAGGGGAACTACACCTTC. Amino acid sequence: CASSLARDKGNYTF.

This clonotype was observed a few times. V gene TRBV6-1 combines with J gene TRBJ2-1; 8 nucleotides agree with TRBD2. Losses at the gene ends were 0 bases for V and 6 bases for J; bases not matched to a gene: 10. CDR1 MNHNS and CDR2 SASEGT come from the germline V gene. This CDR3 contains 17 residues. CDR3 protein: CASSEARGREDANEQFF. The CDR3 DNA reads TGTGCCAGCAGTGAAGCGCGCGGGCGGGAGGACGCCAATGAGCAGTTCTTC.

This clonotype was seen a few times. The genes are TRBV30 and TRBJ1-3; D remains ambiguous. There are 14 residues in the CDR3. V was pared by 0 bases and J by 3 bases, with 9 bases between. Germline V gives CDR1 GTSNPN, CDR2 SVGIG (reference sequence). This CDR3 is CAWSVLGIGNTIYF. CDR3 nucleotides: TGTGCCTGGAGTGTACTTGGCATTGGAAACACCATATATTTT.

This clonotype was counted between two and nine times. This clone may be a read error of a much larger clone one base away. This chain uses TRBV6-1 with TRBJ2-7; D not resolved. V was trimmed by 5 bases and J by 2 bases, leaving 10 bases between them. Germline CDR1 is MNHNS and CDR2 is SASEGT. The CDR3 is made up of 13 amino acids. Here the CDR3 DNA reads TGTGCCAGCAGTCGGACGGAAGCCTACGAGCAGTACTTC. Protein product: CASSRTEAYEQYF.

This clonotype has more than one count but fewer than ten. This chain links TRBV24-1 with TRBJ2-1; 9 positions match TRBD2. The germline V gene has CDR1 KGHDR and CDR2 SFDVKD. The CDR3 covers 16 residues. With 4 bases clipped from V and 6 bases from J, the junction kept 9 bases outside the gene matches. Here the CDR3 DNA reads TGTGCCACCAGTGACCGGACTAGCGCTTTCTCCAATGAGCAGTTCTTC. It is translated as CATSDRTSAFSNEQFF.

This clonotype was counted once. The chain is built from TRBV30 and TRBJ1-6; possible D gene TRBD1, 5 bases. In germline, CDR1 is GTSNPN, CDR2 SVGIG (reference sequence). The CDR3 spans 17 residues. V lost 1 base, J lost 3 bases, and 16 bases lay in between. The CDR3 protein is CAWSGHGGTRYNSPLHF. CDR3 nucleotide sequence: TGTGCCTGGAGTGGCCACGGGGGGACCCGCTATAATTCACCCCTCCACTTT.

This clonotype was found once. The rearrangement uses TRBV7-9 and TRBJ1-5; D possibly corresponds to TRBD1 (6 bases). Germline loops: CDR1 SEHNR, CDR2 FQNEAQ (reference sequence). Trimming shortened V by 0 bases and J by 0 bases, and 9 bases separated the two germline ends. CDR3 size: 16 residues. In nucleotides, the CDR3 is TGTGCCAGCAGCTTAGCGGACAGCACTAGCAATCAGCCCCAGCATTTT. Translation gives CASSLADSTSNQPQHF.

This clonotype was picked up many times. The chain links TRBV27 to TRBJ2-1; 8 bases map to TRBD2. V shed 6 bases and J 6 bases; nucleotides not matched to a gene: 10. This CDR3 has 15 amino acids. The V gene's germline CDR1 is MNHEY and CDR2 SMNVEV (reference sequence). DNA of the CDR3: TGTGCCAGCAGCCTTAAAACTAGCGGTATCAATGAGCAGTTCTTC. It yields the protein CASSLKTSGINEQFF.

The V call is TRBV19, the J call TRBJ2-7, with D possibly TRBD2 on 6 matching bases. The CDR3 is made up of 14 amino acids. Germline V lookup: CDR1 LNHDA, CDR2 SQIVND (reference sequence). V lost 2 bases and J 7 bases, leaving 15 bases between the germline ends. In DNA, the CDR3 is TGTGCCAGTAGTATAACTAGCAACTCGGGGGAGCAGTACTTC. Translated: CASSITSNSGEQYF. Based on the CDR3 plus reference TRBV19 and TRBJ2-7, the full variable domain is DGGITQSPKYLFRKEGQNVTLSCEQNLNHDAMYWYRQDPGQGLRLIYYSQIVNDFQKGDIAEGYSVSREKKESFPLTVTSAQKNPTAFYLCASSITSNSGEQYFGPGTRLTVT.

This clonotype was picked up many times. The chain links TRBV12-3 or TRBV12-4 to TRBJ2-1; D may be TRBD1 (6 bases). V lost 4 bases and J lost 6, with 16 bases in between. The CDR3 totals 15 residues. CDR3 DNA sequence: TGTGCCAGCAGTTCCGGGACACCCGTTGGCAATGAGCAGTTCTTC. It translates to CASSSGTPVGNEQFF.

The rearrangement links TRBV4-1 to TRBJ2-7, with TRBD2 matching over 10 bases. This CDR3 has 14 amino acids. The germline V gene encodes CDR1 MGHRA and CDR2 YSYEKL. Trimming at V came to 1 base and at J to 4 bases, leaving 1 base not matched to a gene. The CDR3 reads CASSQAAGGYEQYF. The CDR3 region has the DNA TGCGCCAGCAGCCAAGCAGCGGGAGGGTACGAGCAGTACTTC.